Presented here are 28 T cell receptor beta chains from one specimen sequenced in a study of monozygotic twins with inflammatory bowel disease. TCRdb re-called the 5' RACE reads; every CDR3 protein appears as one record, without DNA. This table holds about 140,000 distinct CDR3 sequences. Sequencing input: blood. These receptors came from a human donor with ulcerative colitis or Crohn's disease, or a healthy co-twin of an affected twin (not recorded which).

The chain employs TRBV18 and TRBJ2-3. The germline gives CDR1 KGHSH, CDR2 LQKENI. This CDR3 has 12 residues. CDR3 sequence reads: CAIRRREDTQYF.

J is TRBJ1-1 and V is TRBV20-1. This CDR3 is built from 12 residues. The germline CDR1 and CDR2 sequences are DFQATT and SNEGSKA (reference sequence). Here the CDR3 reads CSARDRYTEAFF.

The V and J genes are TRBV18 and TRBJ2-3; lacking DNA, the TRBD1 call made by TCRdb goes unchecked. Germline values: CDR1 KGHSH, CDR2 LQKENI. CDR3 length equals 15 residues. The CDR3 sequence: CASSPTQGGADTQYF.

The chain joins TRBV20-1 to TRBJ2-1. Germline CDR1 and CDR2: DFQATT and SNEGSKA (reference sequence). This CDR3 contains 13 residues. The CDR3: CSARDLSNNEQFF.

The rearrangement joins TRBV5-1 to TRBJ2-5; the D call from TCRdb, TRBD1, cannot be confirmed without DNA. The germline CDR1 and CDR2 sequences are SGHRS and YFSETQ. The CDR3 is made up of 14 amino acids. CDR3 sequence reads: CASFNEGVLETQYF.

V usage is TRBV5-1 and J usage is TRBJ1-6; TCRdb selects TRBD1, and the lack of DNA leaves this call unchecked. Germline CDR1 SGHRS, CDR2 YFSETQ. The CDR3 has 18 amino acids. The CDR3 reads CASSNSMTGDPYNSPLHF.

The rearrangement links TRBV5-5 to TRBJ1-2; TCRdb's D gene call, TRBD1, goes unchecked for lack of DNA. CDR1 is SGHKS and CDR2 is YYEKEE in the germline V gene (reference sequence). CDR3 length equals 14 residues. CDR3 region: CASSLALGADGYTF.

The V gene is TRBV12-3 or TRBV12-4, the J gene TRBJ2-7; TCRdb designates TRBD2, a call that cannot be tested without DNA. The CDR3 contains 16 residues. This CDR3 reads CASSLAEGLAVYEQYF.

The rearrangement links TRBV20-1 to TRBJ2-1; the D call from TCRdb, TRBD1, cannot be confirmed without DNA. The CDR3 runs 11 residues. Germline CDR1 reads DFQATT; CDR2 reads SNEGSKA (reference sequence). The CDR3 reads CSASPGDEQFF.

J is TRBJ1-1 and V is TRBV29-1; there is no DNA to check the TCRdb D call of TRBD1. Looked up from germline, CDR1 is SQVTM and CDR2 is ANQGSEA. The CDR3 runs to 12 residues. CDR3 sequence: CSVEEGATEAFF.

This rearrangement joins TRBV11-3 to TRBJ2-1; TCRdb's assignment of TRBD1 cannot be checked, as there is no DNA. The V gene's germline CDR1 is SGHNT and CDR2 YENEEA. The CDR3 spans 14 residues. The CDR3 reads CASKRGPSYNEQFF.

J is TRBJ2-1 and V is TRBV15; TCRdb lists TRBD1, though no DNA is available to test this call. From germline, CDR1 is LNHNV and CDR2 YYDKDF (reference sequence). CDR3 length equals 22 residues. CDR3 sequence: CATSRGQGRQASGASSYNEQFF.

The V gene is TRBV27, the J gene TRBJ2-5; TCRdb reports TRBD1, a call that lacks DNA to check it against. CDR1 and CDR2 (germline): MNHEY, SMNVEV (reference sequence). The length of the CDR3 is 13 residues. CDR3 residues: CASSPLTGETQYF.

This chain uses TRBV7-6 with TRBJ2-5. This CDR3 is 15 amino acids long. From germline, CDR1 is SGHVS and CDR2 FNYEAQ. CDR3 in amino acids: CASSPRLSRQETQYF.

The rearrangement joins TRBV10-2 to TRBJ1-2; absent DNA, TCRdb's TRBD1 call cannot be checked. Germline CDR1 WSHSY, CDR2 SAAADI. The CDR3 contains 15 residues. The CDR3 sequence is CASSEFQGSTYGYTF.

The chain uses TRBV20-1 and TRBJ1-3; TCRdb designates TRBD1, a call that cannot be tested without DNA. This CDR3 contains 14 residues. Per germline, CDR1 DFQATT and CDR2 SNEGSKA (reference sequence). The CDR3 spells CSASRDSDGGTIYF.

CDR3 amino acids: CASSPTGSDEQYF. V is TRBV7-3 and J is TRBJ2-7; TCRdb picks TRBD1, but there is no DNA to check that call. CDR3 length: 13 amino acids. Germline CDR1 and CDR2: SGHTA and FQGTGA.

The chain links TRBV11-2 to TRBJ2-4; the D call from TCRdb, TRBD2, cannot be confirmed without DNA. CDR1 is SGHAT and CDR2 is FQNNGV in the germline V gene. CDR3 length equals 20 residues. CDR3: CASSYRGLAGEVGAKNIQYF.

CDR3 sequence: CASSQGPGQGWTGELFF. This chain joins TRBV4-2 and TRBJ2-2; TCRdb proposes TRBD1, but this gene call is untestable without DNA. Germline V lookup: CDR1 LGHNA, CDR2 YNFKEQ. The CDR3 is made up of 17 amino acids.

The J gene is TRBJ2-6, the V gene TRBV9; TCRdb returns TRBD1, unconfirmable since there is no DNA. CDR1 and CDR2 (germline): SGDLS, YYNGEE. The CDR3 covers 18 residues. The CDR3 region is CASSLGGQGAYGANVLTF.

This chain joins TRBV10-3 and TRBJ1-1; lacking DNA, the TRBD1 call made by TCRdb goes unchecked. The CDR3 spans 14 residues. In germline, CDR1 is ENHRY, CDR2 SYGVKD. The CDR3: CAISLRGLDTEAFF.

The chain combines TRBV5-1 with TRBJ1-1; checking the TCRdb D call of TRBD1 is not possible without DNA. The CDR3 has 14 amino acids. CDR1 is SGHRS, CDR2 YFSETQ, per germline. The CDR3 loop reads CASSWGGASTEAFF.

V and J are TRBV27 and TRBJ2-1; as DNA is missing, the TRBD1 call by TCRdb cannot be tested. CDR3 size: 12 residues. Per germline, CDR1 MNHEY and CDR2 SMNVEV (reference sequence). The CDR3 sequence: CASSPQGPEQFF.

V and J are TRBV6-2 or TRBV6-3 and TRBJ2-7; TCRdb designates TRBD2, a call that cannot be tested without DNA. This CDR3 has 15 residues. In germline, CDR1 is MNHEY, CDR2 SVGEGT. CDR3 residues: CASRAPGLLSYEQYF.

The rearrangement links TRBV19 to TRBJ1-5; no DNA is available, so the TRBD1 call from TCRdb remains unchecked. The CDR3 contains 18 residues. Germline V lookup: CDR1 LNHDA, CDR2 SQIVND (reference sequence). CDR3 residues: CASSMYRTDQYSNQPQHF.

The chain uses TRBV3-1 and TRBJ1-2; with no DNA, the TCRdb D assignment of TRBD1 cannot be verified. Germline V gene data show CDR1 as LGHDT and CDR2 as YNNKEL (reference sequence). The CDR3 consists of 13 residues. The CDR3 loop reads CASSTGTAYGYTF.

CDR3 protein: CASSLLVRSGTGVPDTQYF. The genes are TRBV7-8 and TRBJ2-3; TCRdb outputs TRBD1, but without DNA this stays unchecked. CDR3 length: 19 amino acids. The germline V gene encodes CDR1 SGHVS and CDR2 FQNEAQ.

CDR3 sequence reads: CSAKSGNGVETQYF. This chain connects TRBV20-1 to TRBJ2-5; absent DNA, TCRdb's TRBD2 call cannot be checked. This CDR3 spans 14 amino acids. Germline V gene sequence: CDR1 DFQATT, CDR2 SNEGSKA (reference sequence).